This entry features one T cell receptor beta chain sequence. Its antigen remains undetermined. No much larger clone exists at a distance of one base, and base qualities are not known. The data were obtained in a study of blood T cell repertoires in COVID-19 (dated by TCRdb to about 2020). For context, the study as a whole: Collaborator samples came from the United States, Italy and Spain and covered acute and convalescent phases of COVID-19. The prospective study material was composed of cDNA or gDNA derived from T cells, B-cell-depleted T cells, or PBMCs. The dataset comprised deeply sampled blood TCRbeta repertoires from subjects exposed to, actively infected with, or recovered from COVID-19. A freely available public database, intended as a resource for researchers studying the immune response to SARS-CoV-2, is where the repertoires were released. Samples were obtained from the ongoing ImmuneRACE study (first 160 participants) and from about 1,300 subjects provided by 6 global collaborators. Sample metadata almost always included a de-identified subject ID, COVID-19 status, age in years and sex. Where available, HLA class I and class II types were taken from metadata supplied by the sample provider and were not determined by assay-based typing. Points the paper makes about the study in general: The quantity of clinical and demographic metadata differed by source and by participant and was supplied without curation.

Collaborating institutions collected whole blood in K2EDTA tubes following their own protocols. For TCRbeta analysis, collaborators shipped samples in one of three forms: frozen whole blood, isolated PBMCs, or DNA extracted from either of those sample types. The CDR3 starts with the cysteine, ends with the phenylalanine, and has 14 residues. Only CDR3 DNA is held: 42 bases, read in frame from base 1. V loses 6 bases at its end and J loses 4 bases; junction bases beyond the gene matches: 6. Taken from the germline V gene (reference sequence), the CDR1 and CDR2 loops are LNHDA and SQIVND. TCRbeta CDR3 regions were amplified from genomic DNA by means of the immunoSEQ Assay, a bias-controlled multiplex PCR. In the authors' own workflow: The number of nucleated cells in each sample was estimated by amplification of reference gene primers within the assay. Sequence reads were collapsed and filtered to measure the absolute abundance of every unique TCRbeta CDR3 rearrangement. For each sample, productive Simpson clonality was calculated as the square root of Simpson's diversity index across productive rearrangements. TCRdb re-hosts the immuneACCESS table, in-frame sequences only. Its copies lack some clones; in the studies checked, an unresolved V gene accounts for under half of them, and the cause for the rest is not known. V and J calls and clone size are those listed in that table; D and trimming were worked out from the DNA. The sample records some 300,000 clones, approximately 86% of which are singletons. The top ten hold 1% to 1.5% of the sample.

The clonotype originates from an older man with acute or convalescent COVID-19. Sequenced: peripheral blood. Rearrangement joined TRBV19 to TRBJ2-3; TRBD2 aligns with 8 central bases. The CDR3 amino acid sequence is: CASSHIGGADTQYF. The DNA is as follows: TGTGCCAGTAGCCATATCGGGGGGGCAGATACGCAGTATTTT.